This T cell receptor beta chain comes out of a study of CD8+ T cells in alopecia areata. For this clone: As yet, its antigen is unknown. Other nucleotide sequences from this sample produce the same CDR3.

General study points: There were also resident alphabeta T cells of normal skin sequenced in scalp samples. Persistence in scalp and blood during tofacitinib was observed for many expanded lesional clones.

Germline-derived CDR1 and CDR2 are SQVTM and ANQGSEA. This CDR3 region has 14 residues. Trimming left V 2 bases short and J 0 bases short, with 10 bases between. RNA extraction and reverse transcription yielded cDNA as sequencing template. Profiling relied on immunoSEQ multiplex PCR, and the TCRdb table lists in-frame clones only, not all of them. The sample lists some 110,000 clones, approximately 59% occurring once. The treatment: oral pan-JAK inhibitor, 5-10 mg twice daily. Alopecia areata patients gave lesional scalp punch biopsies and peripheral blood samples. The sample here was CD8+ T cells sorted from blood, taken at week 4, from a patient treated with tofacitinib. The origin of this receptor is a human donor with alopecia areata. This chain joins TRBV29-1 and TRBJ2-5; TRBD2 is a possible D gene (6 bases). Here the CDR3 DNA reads TGCAGCGTTGAACCGGGGGAGTACCAAGAGACCCAGTACTTC. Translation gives CSVEPGEYQETQYF. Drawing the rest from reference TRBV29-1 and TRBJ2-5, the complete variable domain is SAVISQKPSRDICQRGTSLTIQCQVDSQVTMMFWYRQQPGQSLTLIATANQGSEATYESGFVIDKFPISRPNLTFSTLTVSNMSPEDSSIYLCSVEPGEYQETQYFGPGTRLLVL.